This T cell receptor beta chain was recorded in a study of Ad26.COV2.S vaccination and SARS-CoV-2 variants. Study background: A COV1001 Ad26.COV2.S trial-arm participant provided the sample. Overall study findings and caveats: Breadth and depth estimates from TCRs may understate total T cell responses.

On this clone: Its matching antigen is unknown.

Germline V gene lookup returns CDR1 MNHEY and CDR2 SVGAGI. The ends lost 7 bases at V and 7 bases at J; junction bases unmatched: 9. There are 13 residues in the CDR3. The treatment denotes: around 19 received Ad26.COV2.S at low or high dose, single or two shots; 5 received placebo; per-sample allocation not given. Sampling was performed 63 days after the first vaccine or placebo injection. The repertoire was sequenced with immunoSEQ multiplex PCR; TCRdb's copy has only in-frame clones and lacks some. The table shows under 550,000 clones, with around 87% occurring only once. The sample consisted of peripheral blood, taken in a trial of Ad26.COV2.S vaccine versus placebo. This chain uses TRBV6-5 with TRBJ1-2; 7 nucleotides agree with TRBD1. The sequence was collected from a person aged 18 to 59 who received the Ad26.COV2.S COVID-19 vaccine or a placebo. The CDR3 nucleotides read TGTGCCAGCAACCCAGGGGGATCTGCTGGCTACACCTTC. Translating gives CASNPGGSAGYTF.